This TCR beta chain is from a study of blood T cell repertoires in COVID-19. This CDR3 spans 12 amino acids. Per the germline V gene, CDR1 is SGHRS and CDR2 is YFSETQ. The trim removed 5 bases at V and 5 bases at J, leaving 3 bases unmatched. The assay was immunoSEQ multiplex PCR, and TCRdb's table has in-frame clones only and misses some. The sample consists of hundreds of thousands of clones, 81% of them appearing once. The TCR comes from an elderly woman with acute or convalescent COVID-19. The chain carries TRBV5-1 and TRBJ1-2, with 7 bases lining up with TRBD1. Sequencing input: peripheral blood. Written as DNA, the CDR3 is TGCGCCAGCAGTATACAGGGGTATGGCTACACCTTC. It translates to CASSIQGYGYTF.